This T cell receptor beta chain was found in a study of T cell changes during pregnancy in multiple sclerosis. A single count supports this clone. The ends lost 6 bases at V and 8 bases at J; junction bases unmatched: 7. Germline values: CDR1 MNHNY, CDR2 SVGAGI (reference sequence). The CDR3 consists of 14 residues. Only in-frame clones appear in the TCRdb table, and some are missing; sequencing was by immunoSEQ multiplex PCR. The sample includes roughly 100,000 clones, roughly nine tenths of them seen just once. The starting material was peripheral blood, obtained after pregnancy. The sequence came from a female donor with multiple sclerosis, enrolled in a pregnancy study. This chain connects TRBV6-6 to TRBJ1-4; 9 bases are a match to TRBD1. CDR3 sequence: CASSSTGGDEKLFF. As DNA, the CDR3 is TGTGCCAGCAGCTCGACAGGGGGAGACGAAAAACTGTTTTTT.